Here is one T cell receptor (beta chain) with its context. What it recognizes is unknown. The investigators reverse transcribed all of the isolated RNA, so they sequenced expressed TCRB transcripts. Libraries were prepared by immunoSEQ multiplex PCR; TCRdb keeps only in-frame clonotypes and omits some of them. The profile shows roughly 450,000 clones, roughly 11% of them singletons. The data were obtained in a study of beta chain features in type 1 diabetes. Points from the study as a whole: Shortening that was moderate but significant affected the TCRB CDR3s of Type 1 diabetes patients in all four CD4+ subsets.

V was cut by 3 bases and J by 0 bases, with 15 bases left in between. The CDR3 loop spans 17 amino acids. In germline, CDR1 is LNHNV, CDR2 YYDKDF (reference sequence). Sorted populations were all over 98% pure. The receptor was derived from a woman aged 18-30 years in good health. Sequenced: naive CD4+ T cells from blood. The rearrangement joins TRBV15 to TRBJ2-1; D is perhaps TRBD2 (5 bases). The CDR3 sequence: CATSREGLGGSYNEQFF. The CDR3 bases are TGTGCCACCAGCAGGGAAGGGTTAGGAGGCTCCTACAATGAGCAGTTCTTC.